This entry lists 2 T cell receptor beta chains sequenced from one sample in a study of ipilimumab plus nivolumab after autologous stem cell transplantation. Repertoires were generated with immunoSEQ multiplex PCR, while TCRdb's copy carries only in-frame clones and drops some. The top ten hold about 0.97% of the sample, which has about 43,000 clones, roughly 90% seen once. The sequencing used PBMCs, collected in a trial of ipilimumab plus nivolumab as post-transplant consolidation. Receptors were obtained from a male donor with multiple myeloma.

The chain is built from TRBV5-1 and TRBJ1-2; TRBD1 matches at 9 bases. There are 15 residues in the CDR3. Germline V lookup: CDR1 SGHRS, CDR2 YFSETQ. J lost 7 bases, V lost 4 bases, and 11 bases had no gene match. CDR3 in DNA: TGCGCCAGCAGCCCATCGGACAGGGGTTCGGGTGGCTACACCTTC. Its translation is CASSPSDRGSGGYTF.

The V and J genes are TRBV6-5 and TRBJ1-4; D remains ambiguous. The V end lost 6 bases, the J end lost 6 bases, and 14 bases lay between the germline ends. This CDR3 has 14 amino acids. From germline, CDR1 is MNHEY and CDR2 SVGAGI. As DNA, the CDR3 is TGTGCCAGCAGGCTCGACGGTGGGGATGAAAAACTGTTTTTT. Its protein is CASRLDGGDEKLFF.